This paragraph covers one T cell receptor beta chain sequence. As originally analysed: The authors estimated nucleated cell counts from reference gene primer amplification. Profiled with immunoSEQ multiplex PCR; TCRdb holds only in-frame clones, not every one. The D gene and trimming were derived from the DNA, and the V and J assignments and clone size from that table. The table has approximately 45,000 clones, approximately 86% seen once. Germline V gene data show CDR1 as SGDLS and CDR2 as YYNGEE. The CDR3 spans 15 residues. V was cut by 4 bases and J by 5 bases, with 18 bases left in between. The entry originates in a study of blood T cell repertoires in COVID-19. In the study overall: Material from acute and convalescent COVID-19 was sourced from the United States, Italy and Spain. T cells, B-cell-depleted T cells, or PBMCs provided the cDNA or gDNA that served as material.

The V call is TRBV9, the J call TRBJ2-5; D is possibly TRBD2 (7 bases). The receptor comes from a woman aged 80 or over with acute or convalescent COVID-19. Sequencing was carried out using peripheral blood. CDR3 nucleotide sequence: TGTGCCAGCAGCCCCGAAGGGGGGGCGGGCGAGACCCAGTACTTC. The encoded protein is CASSPEGGAGETQYF.